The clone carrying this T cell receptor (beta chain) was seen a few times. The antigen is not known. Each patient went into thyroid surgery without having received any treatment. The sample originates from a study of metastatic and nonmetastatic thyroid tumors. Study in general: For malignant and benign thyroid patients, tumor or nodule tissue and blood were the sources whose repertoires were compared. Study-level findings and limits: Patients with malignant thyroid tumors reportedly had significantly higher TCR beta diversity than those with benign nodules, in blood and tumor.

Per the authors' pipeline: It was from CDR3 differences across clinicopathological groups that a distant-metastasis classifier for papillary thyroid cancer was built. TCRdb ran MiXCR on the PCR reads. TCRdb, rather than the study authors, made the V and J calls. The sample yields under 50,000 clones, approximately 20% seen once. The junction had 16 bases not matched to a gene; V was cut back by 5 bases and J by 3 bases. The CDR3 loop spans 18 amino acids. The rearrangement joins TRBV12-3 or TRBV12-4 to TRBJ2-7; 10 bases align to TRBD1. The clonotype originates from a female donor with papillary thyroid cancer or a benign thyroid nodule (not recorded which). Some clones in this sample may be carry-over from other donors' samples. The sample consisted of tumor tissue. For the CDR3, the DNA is TGTGCCAGCAGTCCTCGACAGGGGGCCTTCCCGGGAGACTACGAGCAGTACTTC. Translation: CASSPRQGAFPGDYEQYF.